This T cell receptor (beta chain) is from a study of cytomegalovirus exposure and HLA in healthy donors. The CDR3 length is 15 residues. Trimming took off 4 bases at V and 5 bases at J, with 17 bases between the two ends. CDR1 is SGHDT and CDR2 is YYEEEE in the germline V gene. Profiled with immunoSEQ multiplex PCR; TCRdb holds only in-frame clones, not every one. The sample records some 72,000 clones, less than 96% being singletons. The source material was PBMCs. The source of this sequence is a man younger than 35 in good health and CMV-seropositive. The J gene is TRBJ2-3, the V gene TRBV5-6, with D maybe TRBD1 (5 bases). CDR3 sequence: CASSRTLTGGDTQYF. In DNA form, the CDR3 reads TGTGCCAGCAGCCGCACCCTTACAGGCGGAGATACGCAGTATTTT.